This T cell receptor (beta chain) emerged from a study of radiotherapy plus CTLA-4 blockade in lung cancer. The CDR3 consists of 14 residues. The V end lost 6 bases, the J end lost 1 base, and 15 bases lay between the germline ends. Germline assignment: CDR1 SQVTM and CDR2 ANQGSEA. The method was immunoSEQ multiplex PCR; TCRdb's version includes in-frame clones alone and lacks a portion of them. The data hold about 49,000 clones, with approximately 70% observed a single time. V gene TRBV29-1 combines with J gene TRBJ1-1; D is perhaps TRBD1 (6 bases). Sequencing was performed on peripheral blood, taken from a patient treated with radiotherapy plus ipilimumab. This receptor was identified in a human donor with non-small cell lung cancer who had a complete response to radiotherapy plus ipilimumab. CDR3 loop: CSVKKTGANTEAFF. CDR3 sequence (DNA): TGCAGCGTGAAAAAGACAGGAGCGAACACTGAAGCTTTCTTT.